This T cell receptor beta chain was retrieved from a study of shared clonotypes between healthy human individuals. This CDR3 region has 16 residues. V was pared by 1 base and J by 0 bases, with 13 bases between. Per germline, CDR1 SGHNT and CDR2 YENEEA. TCRdb's table, derived via immunoSEQ multiplex PCR, lists solely in-frame clones and lacks some. Seen here are roughly 2,500,000 clones, over 85% observed once, and the top ten hold 0.35% to 0.45%. General observations from the study: Estimated richness values were generally larger in naive subsets than in memory subsets.

Remarks on this clone: Its antigen is not identified.

The rearrangement joins TRBV11-3 to TRBJ2-7, with D perhaps matching TRBD1 or TRBD2 (6 bases each). Sequenced: naive CD4+ T cells from PBMCs. Documented subset: CD45RA+ positively selected. The clonotype originates from a man aged 18-30 years in good health. Some clones in this sample may be carry-over from other donors' samples. The CDR3 loop is CASSLVGGRYSYEQYF. CDR3 in DNA: TGTGCCAGCAGCTTAGTAGGGGGGCGATACTCCTACGAGCAGTACTTC. The variable domain in full, completed from reference TRBV11-3 and TRBJ2-7, reads EAGVVQSPRYKIIEKKQPVAFWCNPISGHNTLYWYLQNLGQGPELLIRYENEEAVDDSQLPKDRFSAERLKGVDSTLKIQPAELGDSAVYLCASSLVGGRYSYEQYFGPGTRLTVT.